Following are 28 T cell receptor beta chains from one sample sequenced in a study of cytomegalovirus exposure and HLA in healthy donors. 13 Jbeta primers and 60 Vbeta primers were used for the PCR. Generated by immunoSEQ multiplex PCR, the TCRdb table keeps only in-frame clones and is missing some. The table shows about 190,000 clones, with more than 65% occurring only once. Specimen: PBMCs. These receptors all stem from a woman aged 25 to 39 in good health and CMV-seropositive.

This clone was observed a single time. This chain uses TRBV5-4 with TRBJ1-5; TRBD1 aligns across 7 bases. Trimming cost V 4 bases and J 7 bases; bases outside gene matches: 5. The germline V gene encodes CDR1 SGHNT and CDR2 YYREEE (reference sequence). The CDR3 spans 13 residues. CDR3 in amino acids: CASSTDRVQPQHF. CDR3 DNA sequence: TGTGCCAGCAGCACAGACAGGGTGCAGCCCCAGCATTTT.

V gene TRBV19 combines with J gene TRBJ2-5, with TRBD2 matching over 14 bases. CDR1 is LNHDA, CDR2 SQIVND, per germline (reference sequence). The V gene end was trimmed by 6 bases and the J gene end by 9 bases; junction bases not matched to a gene: 12. The CDR3 has 16 residues. The CDR3 nucleotides read TGTGCCAGTAGCGGGACTAGCGGGAGAAAAACCGGCCCCCAGTACTTC. This encodes CASSGTSGRKTGPQYF.

V is TRBV7-6 and J is TRBJ1-4; 7 nucleotides line up with TRBD1. The CDR3 runs to 14 residues. Germline-derived CDR1 and CDR2 are SGHVS and FNYEAQ. The V segment lost 5 bases and the J segment 8 bases; nucleotides outside the gene matches: 8. Here the CDR3 DNA reads TGTGCCAGCAGCCACAGGGGAAAGGGAGAAAAACTGTTTTTT. As protein: CASSHRGKGEKLFF.

V and J are TRBV6-5 and TRBJ2-7; 11 nucleotides match TRBD1. The junction had 6 bases not matched to a gene; V was cut back by 7 bases and J by 7 bases. CDR3 length equals 13 residues. In germline, CDR1 is MNHEY, CDR2 SVGAGI. Here the CDR3 DNA reads TGTGCCAGCACCTTTGGGGACAGGGGGGAGCAGTACTTC. Protein sequence: CASTFGDRGEQYF.

This clone was seen only a few times. The rearrangement uses TRBV4-1 and TRBJ2-7; perhaps TRBD2 as D (5 bases). Germline CDR1 is MGHRA and CDR2 is YSYEKL. Trimming stripped 4 bases from V and 6 bases from J, with 13 bases between. The CDR3 is 13 residues long. The CDR3 here is CASSLGLKFEQYF. CDR3 nucleotide sequence: TGCGCCAGCAGCCTCGGACTCAAGTTCGAGCAGTACTTC.

The chain joins TRBV27 to TRBJ2-2; no clear D. CDR3 length equals 14 residues. The germline V gene encodes CDR1 MNHEY and CDR2 SMNVEV (reference sequence). V shed 3 bases and J shed 4 bases, with 9 bases lying between them. The CDR3 is CASSFRVGTGELFF. The CDR3 bases are TGTGCCAGCAGTTTCCGGGTTGGCACCGGGGAGCTGTTTTTT.

The table lists this clone with a few counts. The V call is TRBV28, the J call TRBJ2-7, with a tentative D call TRBD2 (5 bases). Germline V gives CDR1 MDHEN, CDR2 SYDVKM. The V end was cut by 6 bases, the J end by 0 bases, with 15 bases between. The CDR3 sequence is 15 residues long. CDR3 sequence: CASSPGGGYSYEQYF. Here the CDR3 DNA reads TGTGCCAGCAGCCCAGGCGGAGGTTACTCCTACGAGCAGTACTTC.

This chain joins TRBV29-1 and TRBJ2-3, with D unresolved. The CDR3 totals 10 residues. The V gene lost 7 bases and the J gene lost 6 bases, with 8 bases spanning the gap. The germline CDR1 and CDR2 sequences are SQVTM and ANQGSEA. The CDR3 loop is CSGAGDTQYF. In DNA, the CDR3 is TGCAGCGGGGCAGGTGATACGCAGTATTTT.

The chain is built from TRBV5-6 and TRBJ2-1; 11 nucleotides align to TRBD2. The germline CDR1 and CDR2 sequences are SGHDT and YYEEEE. The CDR3 extends over 14 amino acids. V gave up 0 bases and J gave up 13 bases; unmatched junction bases: 6. The CDR3 protein is CASSLATSGKSQFF. CDR3 nucleotide sequence: TGTGCCAGCAGCTTGGCGACTAGCGGGAAAAGTCAGTTCTTC.

The chain is built from TRBV4-2 and TRBJ2-2; D gene unclear. CDR3 length: 12 amino acids. The germline CDR1 and CDR2 sequences are LGHNA and YNFKEQ. V shed 2 bases and J shed 5 bases, with 3 bases lying between them. The CDR3 loop reads CASSQTTGELFF. The CDR3 DNA reads TGTGCCAGCAGCCAAACAACCGGGGAGCTGTTTTTT.

The chain is built from TRBV28 and TRBJ2-7; D is perhaps TRBD2 (5 bases). Trimming stripped 8 bases from V and 6 bases from J, with 14 bases between. From germline, CDR1 is MDHEN and CDR2 SYDVKM. The CDR3 spans 12 residues. CDR3 residues: CASGRNGGEQYF. CDR3 DNA sequence: TGTGCCAGCGGTCGCAATGGAGGCGAGCAGTACTTC.

The V call is TRBV7-2, the J call TRBJ2-7; TRBD2 matches at 7 bases. The CDR3 loop spans 14 amino acids. Germline assignment: CDR1 SGHTA and CDR2 FQGNSA. J gave up 7 bases and V 6 bases, and 12 bases lay outside the gene matches. The CDR3 bases are TGTGCCAGCAGTTCAGCTAGCGGACCCAAGGAGCAGTACTTC. This encodes CASSSASGPKEQYF.

This clone was detected only a few times. The chain couples TRBV19 to TRBJ2-7; 8 nucleotides line up with TRBD2. The CDR3 spans 14 residues. The germline gives CDR1 LNHDA, CDR2 SQIVND (reference sequence). With V trimmed by 9 bases and J by 5 bases, 12 bases remained unmatched. CDR3 amino acids: CASYSGGPVHEQYF. CDR3 DNA sequence: TGTGCCAGCTACAGCGGGGGACCCGTCCACGAGCAGTACTTC.

This chain connects TRBV4-1 to TRBJ2-2; the D gene is possibly TRBD2 (5 bases). CDR3 length: 15 residues. Germline V CDR1 and CDR2: MGHRA, YSYEKL. V gave up 0 bases and J gave up 1 base, with 6 bases separating them. The DNA for the CDR3 is TGCGCCAGCAGCCAAGACCGGGGGAACACCGGGGAGCTGTTTTTT. Translation: CASSQDRGNTGELFF.

V is TRBV10-2 and J is TRBJ1-1; D gene unclear. The germline V and J ends were trimmed by 3 bases and 3 bases, with 8 bases remaining between them. The CDR3 length is 13 residues. Germline V gene sequence: CDR1 WSHSY, CDR2 SAAADI. The CDR3 DNA sequence: TGCGCCAGCAGTGAACCACGGGACACTGAAGCTTTCTTT. Translation gives CASSEPRDTEAFF.

The genes are TRBV28 and TRBJ2-1, with 8 positions matching TRBD1. The CDR3 is made up of 14 amino acids. Per germline, CDR1 MDHEN and CDR2 SYDVKM. J gave up 7 bases and V 5 bases, and 7 bases lay outside the gene matches. DNA for the CDR3: TGTGCCAGCAGTCCCCAGGGGGCGAGGAATGAGCAGTTCTTC. This translates into CASSPQGARNEQFF.

The chain has TRBV6-4 and TRBJ2-2; possible D gene TRBD1, 5 bases. Germline V gene data show CDR1 as MRHNA and CDR2 as SNTAGT. V was cut by 0 bases and J by 1 base, with 12 bases left in between. This CDR3 has 17 residues. Written as DNA, the CDR3 is TGTGCCAGCAGTGACTCGAGGAAGGGGCAGAACACCGGGGAGCTGTTTTTT. Amino acids: CASSDSRKGQNTGELFF.

This chain connects TRBV5-1 to TRBJ2-7; TRBD2 agrees at 8 bases. The CDR3 covers 16 residues. The V segment lost 3 bases and the J segment 0 bases; nucleotides outside the gene matches: 8. Germline V gene data show CDR1 as SGHRS and CDR2 as YFSETQ. The chain's CDR3 is CASSSTLTSGSYEQYF. For the CDR3, the DNA is TGCGCCAGCAGCTCGACGCTAACTAGCGGCTCCTACGAGCAGTACTTC.

The chain is built from TRBV13 and TRBJ2-3; D is possibly TRBD2 (6 bases). The CDR3 is 14 amino acids. Germline loops: CDR1 PRHDT, CDR2 FYEKMQ (reference sequence). V was pared by 2 bases and J by 4 bases, with 10 bases between. CDR3 protein: CASSLPTRADTQYF. The DNA of the CDR3 is TGTGCCAGCAGCTTACCGACTAGAGCAGATACGCAGTATTTT.

The genes are TRBV28 and TRBJ1-1; no clear D gene. Trimming stripped 7 bases from V and 7 bases from J, with 16 bases between. Germline V gene lookup returns CDR1 MDHEN and CDR2 SYDVKM. This CDR3 contains 13 residues. The CDR3 sequence: CASTYTGEGEAFF. DNA of the CDR3: TGTGCCAGCACTTACACCGGGGAAGGTGAAGCTTTCTTT.

In DNA form, the CDR3 reads TGTGCCAGCAGCGGGACAGGGGTCGGCCCTGGGGCCAACGTCCTGACTTTC. This sequence encodes CASSGTGVGPGANVLTF. The rearrangement joins TRBV14 to TRBJ2-6; 10 bases map to TRBD1. CDR1 is SGHDN and CDR2 is FVKESK in the germline V gene. CDR3 length: 17 amino acids. Trimming cost V 5 bases and J 2 bases; bases outside gene matches: 6.

The gene calls are TRBV27 and TRBJ2-7, with a possible D match to TRBD2 (6 bases). The CDR3 consists of 13 residues. Germline V gene lookup returns CDR1 MNHEY and CDR2 SMNVEV (reference sequence). The V and J ends lost 3 bases and 4 bases respectively, with 10 bases between them. CDR3 amino acids: CASSLGGTYEQYF. The DNA of the CDR3 is TGTGCCAGCAGTTTGGGCGGGACGTACGAGCAGTACTTC.

This chain joins TRBV2 and TRBJ2-1; 9 bases align to TRBD2. V trimming: 5 bases; J trimming: 6 bases; junction bases outside the gene matches: 2. The CDR3 is 13 amino acids. The germline V gene has CDR1 SNHLY and CDR2 FYNNEI. The DNA for the CDR3 is TGTGCCAGCAGTTCTAGCGGGGCCAATGAGCAGTTCTTC. Its protein is CASSSSGANEQFF.

This clone was detected only a few times. The gene calls are TRBV6-1 and TRBJ2-1; 7 nucleotides line up with TRBD2. With V trimmed by 5 bases and J by 3 bases, 7 bases remained unmatched. Germline CDR1 and CDR2: MNHNS and SASEGT. This CDR3 is 15 amino acids long. The CDR3: CASSPTSADYNEQFF. In DNA, the CDR3 is TGTGCCAGCAGTCCCACTAGCGCCGACTACAATGAGCAGTTCTTC.

The V call is TRBV7-9, the J call TRBJ2-7, with D unclear. CDR1 is SEHNR, CDR2 FQNEAQ, per germline (reference sequence). With 1 base removed from V and 5 bases from J, the gap between germline ends came to 15 bases. The CDR3 has 15 residues. The CDR3 loop is CASSLGSLPKDEQYF. The DNA of the CDR3 is TGTGCCAGCAGCTTAGGGAGCCTACCTAAAGACGAGCAGTACTTC.

This sequence joins TRBV11-2 and TRBJ2-2, with D perhaps matching TRBD1 (7 bases). The V end was cut by 0 bases, the J end by 0 bases, with 11 bases between. Germline CDR1 and CDR2: SGHAT and FQNNGV. The CDR3 extends over 17 amino acids. CDR3 amino acids: CASSLDVRGANTGELFF. The CDR3 DNA is TGTGCCAGCAGCTTAGATGTCAGGGGGGCGAACACCGGGGAGCTGTTTTTT.

The chain carries TRBV28 and TRBJ1-5; 8 nucleotides align to TRBD1. CDR1 is MDHEN, CDR2 SYDVKM, per germline. The CDR3 length is 16 residues. The junction had 12 bases not matched to a gene; V was cut back by 5 bases and J by 6 bases. Here the CDR3 DNA reads TGTGCCAGCAGTGCATGGCAGGGGGCAGACAGTCAGCCCCAGCATTTT. It specifies CASSAWQGADSQPQHF.

The V call is TRBV10-1, the J call TRBJ2-1; the D gene is possibly TRBD1 (5 bases). This CDR3 is built from 13 residues. CDR1 WNHNN and CDR2 SYGVQD come from the germline V gene (reference sequence). Trimming removed 5 bases at V and 9 bases at J, with 14 bases between. For the CDR3, the DNA is TGCGCCAGCAGTCAGGGTCCTTACGCTGAGCAGTTCTTC. This codes for CASSQGPYAEQFF.